The 14 T cell receptor beta chains given below trace back to one sample, sequenced in a study of siplizumab effects on memory and regulatory T cells. Using immunoSEQ multiplex PCR, the repertoire was profiled, and TCRdb retains in-frame clones only, with some absent. The table lists around 100,000 clones, about 94% of them singletons. The sequencing input was CD4+ T cells sorted from blood. All receptors derive from a human donor in good health.

This chain uses TRBV6-1 with TRBJ2-1, with unresolved D. Germline CDR1 reads MNHNS; CDR2 reads SASEGT. With 5 bases removed from V and 5 bases from J, the gap between germline ends came to 13 bases. The length of the CDR3 is 14 residues. CDR3 sequence (DNA): TGTGCCAGCAGTTATCAACTATCCCACAATGAGCAGTTCTTC. It translates to CASSYQLSHNEQFF.

The chain joins TRBV30 to TRBJ1-5; D gene uncertain. Deletions cut 1 base from V and 0 bases from J, with 10 bases between. There are 15 residues in the CDR3. Germline-derived CDR1 and CDR2 are GTSNPN and SVGIG (reference sequence). Here the CDR3 DNA reads TGTGCCTGGAGTGACGGGCATTATAGCAATCAGCCCCAGCATTTT. Its translation is CAWSDGHYSNQPQHF.

J is TRBJ1-4 and V is TRBV19; TRBD1 might be the D (6 bases). CDR3 length equals 15 residues. Per germline, CDR1 LNHDA and CDR2 SQIVND (reference sequence). Trimming took 6 bases from V and 5 from J, leaving 16 bases between them. CDR3 sequence reads: CASRRTGSENEKLFF. As DNA, the CDR3 is TGTGCCAGTAGGAGAACAGGGTCTGAGAATGAAAAACTGTTTTTT. The entire variable domain, with the rest obtained from reference TRBV19 and TRBJ1-4, is as follows: DGGITQSPKYLFRKEGQNVTLSCEQNLNHDAMYWYRQDPGQGLRLIYYSQIVNDFQKGDIAEGYSVSREKKESFPLTVTSAQKNPTAFYLCASRRTGSENEKLFFGSGTQLSVL.

V gene TRBV6-1 combines with J gene TRBJ1-2; TRBD1 matches 11 bases. Trimming took 1 base from V and 0 from J; bases not matched to a gene: 4. The CDR3 is made up of 17 amino acids. Germline V gene lookup returns CDR1 MNHNS and CDR2 SASEGT. CDR3 sequence reads: CASSEVGGQGANYGYTF. The CDR3 DNA reads TGTGCCAGCAGTGAAGTCGGGGGACAGGGGGCTAACTATGGCTACACCTTC.

This clone has only a few counts. The V call is TRBV15, the J call TRBJ2-1; TRBD1 matches 9 bases. Trimming took 4 bases from V and 7 from J; bases not matched to a gene: 8. The germline V gene has CDR1 LNHNV and CDR2 YYDKDF (reference sequence). The CDR3 length is 15 residues. CDR3 loop: CATSMPGQGRNEQFF. As DNA, the CDR3 is TGTGCCACCAGCATGCCCGGACAGGGGAGGAATGAGCAGTTCTTC.

V gene TRBV12-5 combines with J gene TRBJ2-3; no firm D call. From germline, CDR1 is LGHNT and CDR2 FRNRAP. The CDR3 is 14 amino acids. V lost 5 bases and J lost 2, with 11 bases in between. The CDR3 DNA follows: TGTGCTAGTGGTACCCGGACGGCCACAGATACGCAGTATTTT. Protein product: CASGTRTATDTQYF.

The rearrangement uses TRBV7-3 and TRBJ2-3; 10 bases map to TRBD2. In germline, CDR1 is SGHTA, CDR2 FQGTGA. The ends lost 5 bases at V and 5 bases at J; junction bases unmatched: 7. The CDR3 is 15 residues long. The chain's CDR3 is CASSPSGSFGDTQYF. In nucleotides, the CDR3 is TGTGCCAGCAGCCCTAGCGGGAGTTTTGGAGATACGCAGTATTTT.

The sample holds one count of this clone. The chain couples TRBV6-6 to TRBJ2-1, with no clear D. CDR1 and CDR2 from the germline V gene are MNHNY and SVGAGI (reference sequence). This CDR3 is built from 15 residues. V dropped 5 bases and J dropped 0 bases, with 11 bases sitting between them. Here the CDR3 reads CASSLGISSYNEQFF. The CDR3, as DNA: TGTGCCAGCAGTCTAGGAATAAGCTCCTACAATGAGCAGTTCTTC.

V is TRBV29-1 and J is TRBJ2-7; the match to TRBD2 covers 9 bases. The length of the CDR3 is 13 residues. The ends lost 6 bases at V and 2 bases at J; junction bases unmatched: 5. Per germline, CDR1 SQVTM and CDR2 ANQGSEA. The CDR3 reads CSVSKRGAYEQYF. The CDR3 nucleotides read TGCAGCGTGTCGAAGCGGGGGGCCTACGAGCAGTACTTC.

The chain employs TRBV20-1 and TRBJ2-3; TRBD2 is a possible D gene (5 bases). Germline assignment: CDR1 DFQATT and CDR2 SNEGSKA (reference sequence). The CDR3 covers 11 residues. CDR3 in amino acids: CSRGFTDTQYF. The CDR3, as DNA: TGCTCTAGAGGGTTCACAGATACGCAGTATTTT.

The chain uses TRBV14 and TRBJ2-3, with D possibly matching TRBD2 (5 bases). The CDR3 covers 14 residues. CDR1 and CDR2 from the germline V gene are SGHDN and FVKESK. The V and J ends lost 3 bases and 9 bases respectively, with 16 bases between them. The CDR3 here is CASSQAGGIATQYF. CDR3 sequence (DNA): TGTGCCAGCAGCCAGGCAGGAGGTATTGCAACGCAGTATTTT. Full variable domain (remainder filled in from reference TRBV14 and TRBJ2-3): EAGVTQFPSHSVIEKGQTVTLRCDPISGHDNLYWYRRVMGKEIKFLLHFVKESKQDESGMPNNRFLAERTGGTYSTLKVQPAELEDSGVYFCASSQAGGIATQYFGPGTRLTVL.

The J gene is TRBJ2-3, the V gene TRBV5-4; 10 bases fit TRBD2. Unmatched junction bases numbered 8, after V lost 9 bases and J lost 1 base. Germline lookup yields CDR1 SGHNT and CDR2 YYREEE (reference sequence). There are 15 residues in the CDR3. CDR3 sequence: CATRSGLAGTDTQYF. The DNA of the CDR3 is TGTGCCACCCGATCTGGACTAGCGGGCACAGATACGCAGTATTTT.

The chain is built from TRBV5-4 and TRBJ2-3; 11 bases match TRBD2. Germline CDR1 and CDR2: SGHNT and YYREEE (reference sequence). The CDR3 is made up of 14 amino acids. The J segment lost 8 bases and the V segment lost 7 bases, leaving 9 bases of the junction unmatched. This chain's CDR3 is CASALAGVEGTQYF. The DNA of the CDR3 is TGTGCCAGCGCACTAGCGGGAGTTGAGGGTACGCAGTATTTT. Supplemented by reference TRBV5-4 and TRBJ2-3, the full variable domain reads ETGVTQSPTHLIKTRGQQVTLRCSSQSGHNTVSWYQQALGQGPQFIFQYYREEENGRGNFPPRFSGLQFPNYSSELNVNALELDDSALYLCASALAGVEGTQYFGPGTRLTVL.

V gene TRBV28 combines with J gene TRBJ1-2, with unresolved D. The CDR3 contains 13 residues. Germline lookup yields CDR1 MDHEN and CDR2 SYDVKM. V was shortened by 8 bases and J by 4 bases, with 14 bases between the two germline ends. The CDR3 spells CASGGPMLYGYTF. CDR3 sequence (DNA): TGTGCCAGCGGCGGTCCCATGCTCTATGGCTACACCTTC.